A selection of T cell receptor beta chains follows, all from one sample in a study of T cells in Graves' hyperthyroidism and ophthalmopathy. MiXCR, applied by TCRdb to the multiplex PCR reads, yields one record per CDR3 protein. The sample consists of around 340,000 distinct CDR3 sequences, approximately 13% of them appearing once. The sample taken for sequencing was blood. The source is a woman aged 25 to 45 with Graves' hyperthyroidism. CDR3s include the opening cysteine and the closing phenylalanine or tryptophan. D genes are given only for firm matches. Expanded clones get a size class; other rows say once, few or many, or leave the size out.

v_gene	d_gene	abundance	j_gene	CDR3aa	CDR3nt
TRBV28	NA	many	TRBJ2-3	CASSRETDTQYF	TGTGCCAGCAGTCGCGAAACAGATACGCAGTATTTT
TRBV10-2	TRBD2	many	TRBJ2-7	CASRRAGEVGEQYF	TGCGCCAGCAGGAGAGCGGGAGAAGTTGGCGAGCAGTACTTC
TRBV18	NA	NA	TRBJ1-5	CASSTDGHSNQPQHF	TGTGCCAGCTCAACGGACGGCCATAGCAATCAGCCCCAGCATTTT
TRBV5-8	TRBD2	many	TRBJ2-1	CASRTSGNNEQFF	TGTGCCAGCAGGACTAGCGGGAACAATGAGCAGTTCTTC
TRBV7-8	TRBD2	many	TRBJ2-1	CASSLLGREREGPFNEQFF	TGTGCCAGCAGCCTACTAGGCCGAGAGCGGGAGGGCCCGTTCAATGAGCAGTTCTTC
TRBV28	NA	few	TRBJ1-1	CASSSWREAFF	TGTGCCAGCAGCAGTTGGCGTGAAGCTTTCTTT
TRBV30	NA	NA	TRBJ1-2	CAWSGTGKVAYGYTF	TGTGCCTGGAGTGGTACGGGGAAAGTGGCCTATGGCTACACCTTC
TRBV28	NA	many	TRBJ2-3	CASIALGITDTQYF	TGTGCCAGCATCGCCTTAGGGATCACAGATACGCAGTATTTT
TRBV7-2	TRBD1	few	TRBJ2-1	CASSLGNRGGEQFF	TGTGCCAGCAGCTTAGGGAACAGGGGCGGCGAGCAGTTCTTC
TRBV19	NA	many	TRBJ2-5	CASTSSPLIGETQYF	TGTGCCAGTACTTCCAGCCCCCTGATTGGGGAGACCCAGTACTTC